The source of this TCR beta chain is a study of CD8+ T cells in alopecia areata. V lost 7 bases and J lost 4, with 14 bases in between. From germline, CDR1 is LNHDA and CDR2 SQIVND (reference sequence). The CDR3 length is 14 residues. This clone was seen only a few times. In each case, RNA was isolated and then reverse transcribed into cDNA as the sequencing template. The repertoire was sequenced with immunoSEQ multiplex PCR; TCRdb's copy has only in-frame clones and lacks some. The table shows about 210,000 clones, with around three fifths occurring only once. Treatment described: oral pan-JAK inhibitor, 5-10 mg twice daily. Sorting of CD4+ and CD8+ T cells was performed on PBMCs.

The V call is TRBV19, the J call TRBJ1-5, with D perhaps TRBD1 (5 bases). The sequenced sample was CD4+ T cells sorted from blood, obtained at week 4, from a patient treated with tofacitinib. The receptor's source is a human donor with alopecia areata. This CDR3 reads CASNYLSGNQPQHF. The DNA for the CDR3 is TGTGCCAGTAATTATCTATCAGGGAATCAGCCCCAGCATTTT.